A selection of T cell receptor beta chains follows, all from one sample in a study of cytomegalovirus exposure and HLA in healthy donors. Some clones are missing from TCRdb's copy, which holds only in-frame ones; the method was immunoSEQ multiplex PCR. The table records some 130,000 clones, 80% of them present only once. Sequenced material: PBMCs. All receptors come from a man aged 25-45 years in good health. Both conserved end residues are trimmed from each CDR3. The order of the fields is CDR3 protein, V gene, clone size. Clone size appears in some rows only: once, few, many, or a class for an expanded clone.

SSSPGTGTGDNEQF | TRBV7-9 | .
ASNRGGGNQPQH | TRBV5-6 | .
SSSLTDTGELF | TRBV7-9 | once
ASSQGTGQETQY | TRBV4-3 | .
ASSSGSGEQY | TRBV6-5 | .
ASSPPGREGWGGQY | TRBV7-2 | .
ASSPLGGITYNEQF | TRBV7-9 | .
ASSEDSHNEQF | TRBV6-1 | few
ASTTRGGIGGYT | TRBV30 | .
ATSRDPPPAGLASVNEQF | TRBV15 | once
ASSLEPVRGNEQF | TRBV5-1 | .